These T cell receptor beta chains were read from a single sample in a study of T cell repertoires in cytomegalovirus infection. TCRdb reanalysed the reads using MiXCR and keeps one entry per CDR3 protein. The data hold more than 140,000 distinct CDR3 sequences, with under 8% observed a single time. The specimen sequenced was PBMCs. The origin of the receptors is a human donor in good health (CMV status not recorded). Some clones in this sample may be carry-over from other donors' samples. CDR3s include the opening cysteine and the closing phenylalanine or tryptophan. A D gene is named only where the DNA matches it firmly. Size tells how often a clone was seen (once, few, many) or the class of an expanded clone, and some rows leave it out.

v_gene	j_gene	d_gene	abundance	CDR3nt	CDR3aa
TRBV15	TRBJ1-5	TRBD1	many	TGTGCCACCAGCAGAGAAGGGACAGTGTCGCCCCAGCATTTT	CATSREGTVSPQHF
TRBV19	TRBJ2-3	NA	many	TGTGCCAGTACCTTCATCCGGGACACAAGCACAGATACGCAGTATTTT	CASTFIRDTSTDTQYF
TRBV5-1	TRBJ2-7	TRBD2	many	TGCGCCAGCAGCTTGGAGGCTAGCGGGGGGGCTGCCGGTGAGCAGTACTTC	CASSLEASGGAAGEQYF
TRBV7-2	TRBJ1-2	TRBD1	many	TGTGCCAGCAGCCCGATCGGGACAGGGGGATATGGCTACACCTTC	CASSPIGTGGYGYTF
TRBV7-2	TRBJ2-7	NA	many	TGTGCCAGCAGCTTAGCGGTTGGGGGCGTCAACAACGAGCAGTACTTC	CASSLAVGGVNNEQYF
TRBV6-1	TRBJ1-2	TRBD1	many	TGTGCCAGCAGTCGGGACAGGGAGGACTATGGCTACACCTTC	CASSRDREDYGYTF
TRBV14	TRBJ2-7	NA	many	TGTGCCAGCAGCCCCATTCAGGGTGCGCGTTCCTACGAGCAGTACTTC	CASSPIQGARSYEQYF
TRBV7-2	TRBJ2-1	NA	many	TGTGCCAGCAGCTTAGACTTCAATGAGCAGTTCTTC	CASSLDFNEQFF
TRBV20-1	TRBJ2-6	NA	NA	TGCAGTGCACACCCAGGGGGGCTTGGGGCCAACGTCCTGACTTTC	CSAHPGGLGANVLTF
TRBV7-9	TRBJ1-6	NA	many	TGTGCCAGCAGCTCACTCAGGGATTCACCCCTCCACTTT	CASSSLRDSPLHF
TRBV7-2	TRBJ2-3	TRBD2	many	TGTGCCAGCAGCTTACAGCGGGGAGTCACAGATACGCAGTATTTT	CASSLQRGVTDTQYF
TRBV7-8	TRBJ1-1	TRBD1	many	TGTGCCAGCAGCCCCCCCATTGACAGGGAACCTTTCTTT	CASSPPIDREPFF
TRBV11-2	TRBJ2-5	TRBD2	many	TGTGCCAGCAGACGAATTCAGGGGACTAGCGGAAAAGAGACCCAGTACTTC	CASRRIQGTSGKETQYF
TRBV6-5	TRBJ1-1	NA	few	TGTGCCAGCAGTTACGGCGGGGGAGTAAAGGACACTGAAGCTTTCTTT	CASSYGGGVKDTEAFF
TRBV20-1	TRBJ1-2	NA	few	TGCAGTGCCCCGGACTCACGAGTTGGCTACACCTTC	CSAPDSRVGYTF
TRBV14	TRBJ1-6	NA	many	TGTGCCAGCAGCCAAGGCATCAGGGACACGTACCAAAGCTCCTATAATTCACCCCTCCACTTT	CASSQGIRDTYQSSYNSPLHF
TRBV10-3	TRBJ1-2	NA	NA	TGTGCCATCAGTGAGTCTTCCTCGGGCTATGGCTACACCTTC	CAISESSSGYGYTF
TRBV20-1	TRBJ1-2	NA	NA	TGCAGTGTTAGGGACGTGGGGGCGCGGTATGGCTACACCTTC	CSVRDVGARYGYTF